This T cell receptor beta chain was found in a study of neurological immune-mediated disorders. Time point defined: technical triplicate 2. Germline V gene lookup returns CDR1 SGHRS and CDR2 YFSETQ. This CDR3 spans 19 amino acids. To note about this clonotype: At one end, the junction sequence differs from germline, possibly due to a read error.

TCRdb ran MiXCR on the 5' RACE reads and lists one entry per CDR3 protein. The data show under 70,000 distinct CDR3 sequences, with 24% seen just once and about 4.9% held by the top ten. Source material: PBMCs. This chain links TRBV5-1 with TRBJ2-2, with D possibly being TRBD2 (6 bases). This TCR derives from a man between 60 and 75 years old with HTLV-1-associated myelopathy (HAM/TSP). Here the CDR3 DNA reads TGCGCCAGCAGCTCAGATTGGGGCCGCACCGACTACGGAACCGGGGGGCTGTTTTTT. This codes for CASSSDWGRTDYGTGGLFF.